This T cell receptor (beta chain) stems from a study of blood T cell repertoires in COVID-19. Across the study: Material from acute and convalescent COVID-19 was sourced from the United States, Italy and Spain.

Generated by immunoSEQ multiplex PCR, the TCRdb table keeps only in-frame clones and is missing some. The sample records about 52,000 clones, under 90% being singletons. Germline CDR1 MNHEY, CDR2 SVGEGT. Trimming stripped 4 bases from V and 7 bases from J, with 9 bases between. This CDR3 contains 12 residues. Sequencing was performed on peripheral blood. The TCR sequence derives from a man aged 80 or over with active or convalescent COVID-19. The chain links TRBV6-2 or TRBV6-3 to TRBJ2-3; no clear D. CDR3: CASSSAGYTQYF. The CDR3, as DNA: TGTGCCAGCAGTTCCGCAGGCTATACGCAGTATTTT.